The clone carrying this T cell receptor beta chain showed up just once. Its specificity is not known. This specimen comes from a study of T cell responses to AZD1222 COVID-19 vaccine. TCRdb's copy holds only in-frame clones and misses some; the assay was immunoSEQ multiplex PCR. The sample lists fewer than 150,000 clones, around 89% occurring once. Germline V gene sequence: CDR1 SGHRS, CDR2 YFSETQ. Trimming removed 7 bases at V and 7 bases at J, with 18 bases between. The CDR3 is 14 residues long. Study-wide points: Close to half of spike-specific TCRs reportedly recognize unmutated variant regions. Scientists sampled the repertoires only once the peak T cell response had passed.

V and J are TRBV5-1 and TRBJ2-1; D might be TRBD1 (6 bases). The source material was peripheral blood, sampled 28 days after the second AZD1222 dose. This clonotype was sampled from an adult who received the AZD1222 COVID-19 vaccine. CDR3 sequence reads: CASGSRSQGNEQFF. In DNA, the CDR3 is TGCGCCAGCGGTTCTAGGTCTCAGGGGAATGAGCAGTTCTTC. Using reference TRBV5-1 and TRBJ2-1 for the parts outside the CDR3, the full variable domain is KAGVTQTPRYLIKTRGQQVTLSCSPISGHRSVSWYQQTPGQGLQFLFEYFSETQRNKGNFPGRFSGRQFSNSRSEMNVSTLELGDSALYLCASGSRSQGNEQFFGPGTRLTVL.